These T cell receptor beta chains were read from a single sample in a study of blood T cell repertoires in COVID-19. Assay: immunoSEQ multiplex PCR; the TCRdb copy retains only in-frame clones and omits some. Of about 74,000 clones listed, roughly 82% are singletons. The sample comprised peripheral blood. These receptors all stem from a human donor in a cohort sampled during active COVID-19. CDR3s include the opening cysteine and the closing phenylalanine or tryptophan.

CASSLVVTGGDEQYF | TRBV5-6
CASSQVKGGYGYTF | TRBV3-1/TRBV3-2
CASSRTRGKEAFF | TRBV10-1
CASSSPRQGYGYTF | TRBV5-4
CASSPEGLQETQYF | TRBV7-8
CASSPRTETTSTGANVLTF | TRBV11-2
CASSLAREAFF | TRBV12-3/TRBV12-4
CASSEGLAGPSTYNEQFF | TRBV9
CAISVSGGGYEQYF | TRBV10-3
CASYHGGTNTDTQYF | TRBV5-1
CASSLRFGEKGQETQYF | TRBV7-7
CASSISRDRDRYGYTF | TRBV19
CASSQEQGASYEQYF | TRBV3-1/TRBV3-2
CAWSGGAERTYEQYF | TRBV30
CASSTRGSTEAFF | TRBV5-4
CSATTLRAFF | TRBV20-1
CASSAEINQPQHF | TRBV9
CASSLDTGRSEAFF | TRBV11-2
CASSWGGQGSEAFF | TRBV5-1